This TCR beta chain derives from a study of T cells in localized non-small cell lung cancer. The V end lost 5 bases, the J end lost 6 bases, and 13 bases lay between the germline ends. The germline V gene encodes CDR1 LNHDA and CDR2 SQIVND (reference sequence). This CDR3 has 13 amino acids. Sequenced by immunoSEQ multiplex PCR; TCRdb stores in-frame clones only, minus some. The sample lists under 1,400 clones; approximately 23% were seen once. The receptor was isolated from a male donor aged 60 or older with stage I lung adenocarcinoma. This chain uses TRBV19 with TRBJ1-2; possibly TRBD1 for D (6 bases). The sample consisted of normal lung tissue next to the tumor, taken before any cancer treatment. The CDR3 reads CASSWDILNGYTF. In DNA form, the CDR3 reads TGTGCCAGTAGTTGGGACATCTTAAATGGCTACACCTTC.